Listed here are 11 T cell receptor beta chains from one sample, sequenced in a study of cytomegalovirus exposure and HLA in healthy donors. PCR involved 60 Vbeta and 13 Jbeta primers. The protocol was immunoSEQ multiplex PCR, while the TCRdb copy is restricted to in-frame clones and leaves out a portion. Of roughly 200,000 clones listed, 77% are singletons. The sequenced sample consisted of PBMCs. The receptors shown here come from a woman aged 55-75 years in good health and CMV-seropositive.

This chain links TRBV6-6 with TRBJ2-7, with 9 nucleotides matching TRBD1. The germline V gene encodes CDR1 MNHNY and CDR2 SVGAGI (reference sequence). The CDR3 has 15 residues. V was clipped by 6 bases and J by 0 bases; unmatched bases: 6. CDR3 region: CASRRGQGNSYEQYF. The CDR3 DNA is TGTGCCAGCAGACGAGGACAGGGGAACTCCTACGAGCAGTACTTC.

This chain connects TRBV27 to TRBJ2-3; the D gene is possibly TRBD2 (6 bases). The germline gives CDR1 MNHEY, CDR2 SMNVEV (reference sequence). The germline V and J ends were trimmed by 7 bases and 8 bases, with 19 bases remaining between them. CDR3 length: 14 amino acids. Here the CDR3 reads CASTPRLGFGTQYF. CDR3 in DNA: TGTGCCAGCACCCCCAGACTAGGTTTTGGTACGCAGTATTTT.

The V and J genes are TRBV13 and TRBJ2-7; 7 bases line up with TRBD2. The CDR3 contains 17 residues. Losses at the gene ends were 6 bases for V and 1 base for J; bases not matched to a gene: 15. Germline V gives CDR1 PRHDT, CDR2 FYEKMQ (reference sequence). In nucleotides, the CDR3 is TGTGCCAGCAGTTATTTTGGGGGGGGAGGGGTTTCCTACGAGCAGTACTTC. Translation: CASSYFGGGGVSYEQYF.

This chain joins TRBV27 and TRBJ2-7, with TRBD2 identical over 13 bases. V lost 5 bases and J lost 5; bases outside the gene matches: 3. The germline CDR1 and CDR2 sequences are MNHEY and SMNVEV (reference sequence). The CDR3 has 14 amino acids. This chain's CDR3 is CASSPGLAGDEQYF. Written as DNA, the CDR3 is TGTGCCAGCAGTCCTGGACTAGCGGGAGACGAGCAGTACTTC.

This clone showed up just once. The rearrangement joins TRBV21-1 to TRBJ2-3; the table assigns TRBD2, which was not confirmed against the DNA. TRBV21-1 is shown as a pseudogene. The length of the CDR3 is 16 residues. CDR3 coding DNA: TGTGCCAGCAGCAAAGCGGCGGCACCGATCACAGATACGCAGTATTTT. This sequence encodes CASSKAAAPITDTQYF.

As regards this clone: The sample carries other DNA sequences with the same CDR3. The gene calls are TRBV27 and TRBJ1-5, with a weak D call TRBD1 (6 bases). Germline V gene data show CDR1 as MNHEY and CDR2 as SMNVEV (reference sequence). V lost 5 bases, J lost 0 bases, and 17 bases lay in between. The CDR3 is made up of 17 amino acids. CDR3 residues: CASSPRDMPYSNQPQHF. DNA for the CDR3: TGTGCCAGCAGTCCCCGGGACATGCCCTATAGCAATCAGCCCCAGCATTTT.

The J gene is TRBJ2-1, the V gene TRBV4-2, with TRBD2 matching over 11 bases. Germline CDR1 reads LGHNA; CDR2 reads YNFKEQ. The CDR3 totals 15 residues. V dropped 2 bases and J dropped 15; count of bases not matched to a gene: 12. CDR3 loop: CASSQPEGLAVLRFF. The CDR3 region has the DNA TGTGCCAGCAGCCAACCTGAGGGACTAGCGGTATTAAGGTTCTTC.

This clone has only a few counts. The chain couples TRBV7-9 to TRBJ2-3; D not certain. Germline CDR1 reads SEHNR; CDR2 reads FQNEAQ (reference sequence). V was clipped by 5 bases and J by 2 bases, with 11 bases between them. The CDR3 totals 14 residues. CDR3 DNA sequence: TGTGCCAGCAGCCCCCAGCGTTACACAGATACGCAGTATTTT. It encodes CASSPQRYTDTQYF.

The CDR3 bases are TGTGCCAGCAGTTACGGTGAGGGACTAGTATCCGAGCAGTACTTC. Amino acid sequence: CASSYGEGLVSEQYF. This chain joins TRBV6-5 and TRBJ2-7; 8 nucleotides agree with TRBD2. CDR1 is MNHEY and CDR2 is SVGAGI in the germline V gene. The CDR3 totals 15 residues. Trimming removed 2 bases from V and 6 bases from J; junction bases left unmatched: 9.

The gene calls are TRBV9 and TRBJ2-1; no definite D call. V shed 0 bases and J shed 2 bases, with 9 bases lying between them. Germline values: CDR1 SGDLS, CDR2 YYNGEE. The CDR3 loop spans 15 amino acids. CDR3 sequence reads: CASSVEAAPYNEQFF. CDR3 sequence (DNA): TGTGCCAGCAGCGTAGAGGCGGCCCCCTACAATGAGCAGTTCTTC.

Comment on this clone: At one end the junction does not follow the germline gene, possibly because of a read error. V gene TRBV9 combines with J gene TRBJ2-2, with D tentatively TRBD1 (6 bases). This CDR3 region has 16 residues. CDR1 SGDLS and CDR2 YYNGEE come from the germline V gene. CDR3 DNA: TGTGCCGGCAGCGTAGGGCACAGGGCCATCACCGGGGAGCTGTTTTTT. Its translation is CAGSVGHRAITGELFF. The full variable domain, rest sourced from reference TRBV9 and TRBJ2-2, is DSGVTQTPKHLITATGQRVTLRCSPRSGDLSVYWYQQSLDQGLQFLIQYYNGEERAKGNILERFSAQQFPDLHSELNLSSLELGDSALYFCAGSVGHRAITGELFFGEGSRLTVL.